This T cell receptor (beta chain) was captured by sequencing in a study of blood T cell repertoires in COVID-19. Study context: Acute and convalescent COVID-19 specimens originated in the United States, Italy and Spain.

V was clipped by 4 bases and J by 6 bases; unmatched bases: 5. CDR1 and CDR2 from the germline V gene are SEHNR and FQNEAQ (reference sequence). The CDR3 is made up of 14 amino acids. Original processing methods: Estimation of nucleated cell counts relied on the amplification of reference gene primers. Data came from immunoSEQ multiplex PCR; TCRdb stores just in-frame clones and leaves some out. The V and J calls and the clone size are those of that table, but D and trimming were determined from the DNA. Here the sample spans about 40,000 clones, roughly 90% being singletons. Source material: peripheral blood. The TCR comes from a man between 65 and 85 years old with acute or convalescent COVID-19. The chain joins TRBV7-9 to TRBJ2-3, with 9 bases aligning to TRBD2. CDR3 sequence: CASSSLGLADTQYF. The CDR3 nucleotides are TGTGCCAGCAGCTCCCTTGGACTAGCGGATACGCAGTATTTT.